Below are 11 T cell receptor beta chains sequenced from a single sample in a study of post-analysis software for immune sequencing data. Unique-molecular-identifier-tagged TCR beta cDNA libraries were used. TCRdb re-called the PCR reads through MiXCR, storing one row per CDR3 protein. The repertoire has around 710,000 distinct CDR3 sequences, roughly 46% of them found once; the top ten carry roughly 4.9%. Study findings and constraints: Higher frequency in patients than in controls was seen for about five TRBV segments, with TRBV5-6, TRBV5-1 and TRBV20-1 among them.

Their specific antigens are unknown. The sample comprised blood. The source of these receptors is a girl under 18 with multiple sclerosis.

The chain joins TRBV7-9 to TRBJ2-1, with a weak D call TRBD2 (6 bases). CDR1 is SEHNR, CDR2 FQNEAQ, per germline (reference sequence). Trimming took off 8 bases at V and 8 bases at J, with 13 bases between the two ends. This CDR3 region has 12 residues. Here the CDR3 DNA reads TGTGCCAGCCGCACGGGAGCACATGAGCAGTTCTTC. Its translation: CASRTGAHEQFF.

The chain joins TRBV7-9 to TRBJ2-5; D is ambiguous. V was cut by 1 base and J by 1 base, with 10 bases left in between. This CDR3 comprises 15 residues. CDR1 SEHNR and CDR2 FQNEAQ come from the germline V gene (reference sequence). CDR3 region: CASSLGRRPQETQYF. The CDR3 DNA follows: TGTGCCAGCAGCTTAGGAAGGCGTCCCCAAGAGACCCAGTACTTC.

This clonotype was seen only once. CDR3 in amino acids: CASSLQAGSSYNEQFF. For the CDR3, the DNA is TGTGCCAGCAGTCTACAAGCGGGAAGCTCCTACAATGAGCAGTTCTTC. The chain links TRBV25-1 to TRBJ2-1, with TRBD2 matching 7 bases. The V segment lost 5 bases and the J segment 0 bases; nucleotides outside the gene matches: 7. This CDR3 comprises 16 residues. Germline V gene sequence: CDR1 MGHDK, CDR2 SYGVNS.

The V gene is TRBV10-1, the J gene TRBJ2-7, with TRBD2 matching 8 bases. This CDR3 spans 18 amino acids. Trimming at V came to 0 bases and at J to 6 bases, leaving 16 bases not matched to a gene. Germline CDR1 is WNHNN and CDR2 is SYGVQD (reference sequence). CDR3 nucleotide sequence: TGCGCCAGCAGTGAGTCTCGAATGGGAGTAGCGGGAATAAGCGAGCAGTACTTC. It codes for CASSESRMGVAGISEQYF.

V is TRBV7-6 and J is TRBJ2-1; 8 bases are shared with TRBD2. The CDR3 runs to 16 residues. With V trimmed by 5 bases and J by 4 bases, 10 bases remained unmatched. The germline gives CDR1 SGHVS, CDR2 FNYEAQ. As DNA, the CDR3 is TGTGCCAGCAGCCACCGTCTAGCGGGTTCTTACAATGAGCAGTTCTTC. Translating it yields CASSHRLAGSYNEQFF.

The genes are TRBV6-2 or TRBV6-3 and TRBJ2-4; a weak D match, TRBD2 (5 bases). CDR1 and CDR2 from the germline V gene are MNHEY and SVGEGT. The CDR3 runs 17 residues. With 2 bases removed from V and 5 bases from J, the gap between germline ends came to 19 bases. CDR3 loop: CASSYLSGKTSENIQYF. CDR3 nucleotides: TGTGCCAGCAGTTACCTTTCCGGGAAAACGTCGGAAAACATTCAGTACTTC.

This clonotype was picked up a small number of times. The chain employs TRBV10-2 and TRBJ2-5, with 8 positions matching TRBD2. The J call is uncertain, as TRBJ2-7 better fits the DNA end. The CDR3 sequence is 15 residues long. Germline CDR1 and CDR2: WSHSY and SAAADI. CDR3 DNA sequence: TGCGCCAGCAGTGACGGTCGGGGGGGGGCCTACGAGCAGTACTTC. Its translation is CASSDGRGGAYEQYF.

The genes are TRBV20-1 and TRBJ1-2; perhaps TRBD1 as D (5 bases). V was shortened by 3 bases and J by 2 bases, with 13 bases between the two germline ends. The CDR3 loop spans 14 amino acids. The germline CDR1 and CDR2 sequences are DFQATT and SNEGSKA (reference sequence). The CDR3 region has the DNA TGCAGTGCTAGTCGTGGCAGGGTAAACTATGGCTACACCTTC. Its translation is CSASRGRVNYGYTF.

V gene TRBV12-3 or TRBV12-4 combines with J gene TRBJ1-6, with 7 bases that match TRBD1. The CDR3 is 15 amino acids. The J segment lost 9 bases and the V segment lost 2 bases, leaving 7 bases of the junction unmatched. CDR3 sequence (DNA): TGTGCCAGCAGTTTACAGACAGGGTCTGGTTCACCCCTCCACTTT. It translates to CASSLQTGSGSPLHF.

The gene calls are TRBV12-3 or TRBV12-4 and TRBJ1-2, with TRBD1 as a possible D gene (5 bases). Trimming took off 4 bases at V and 2 bases at J, with 17 bases between the two ends. This CDR3 has 16 amino acids. The CDR3 spells CASSSAPWGENYGYTF. Here the CDR3 DNA reads TGTGCCAGCAGTTCCGCCCCTTGGGGGGAGAACTATGGCTACACCTTC.

This sequence joins TRBV20-1 and TRBJ2-1; 9 bases line up with TRBD2. CDR1 DFQATT and CDR2 SNEGSKA come from the germline V gene (reference sequence). The CDR3 consists of 15 residues. The J segment lost 0 bases and the V segment lost 6 bases, leaving 6 bases of the junction unmatched. CDR3 sequence: CSALSGGSSYNEQFF. The CDR3 DNA reads as TGCAGTGCCCTTAGCGGGGGCAGCTCCTACAATGAGCAGTTCTTC.